These 2 T cell receptor beta chains came from one sample sequenced in a study of beta chain features in type 1 diabetes (dated by TCRdb to 2016 to 2019). Library preparation employed the immunoSEQ multiplex PCR assay. The entire isolated RNA was reverse transcribed using the High Capacity cDNA Reverse Transcription Kit, and thus expressed TCRB transcripts were sequenced. Held by TCRdb, this immuneACCESS table contains in-frame sequences only and omits some clones. Under half of the omission traces to an unresolved V gene where checked; the cause of the rest is unknown. The sample records about 150,000 clones, 10% of which are singletons. Of the sample, roughly 0.45% falls within the top ten clones. No antigen has been identified for these receptors. The full study reports these points: A moderate but significant shortening of TCRB CDR3 length was observed in type 1 diabetes patients in all four CD4+ subsets.

Sequenced: central memory CD4+ T cells from blood. The receptor set was obtained from a man younger than 40 with type 1 diabetes.

This clone has just a few counts. CDR3 protein: CASTRDREYEQYF. The CDR3 coding sequence is TGCGCCAGCACCAGGGACAGGGAGTACGAGCAGTACTTC. The chain recombines TRBV5-1 with TRBJ2-7; 9 positions agree with TRBD1. The V segment lost 6 bases and the J segment 4 bases; nucleotides outside the gene matches: 5. This CDR3 is built from 13 residues. Germline assignment: CDR1 SGHRS and CDR2 YFSETQ.

V gene TRBV28 combines with J gene TRBJ2-7, with D uncertain. Per germline, CDR1 MDHEN and CDR2 SYDVKM. V dropped 7 bases and J dropped 6 bases, with 19 bases sitting between them. This CDR3 region has 14 residues. This CDR3 reads CASTIKVGRTEQYF. The CDR3 DNA follows: TGTGCCAGCACCATTAAAGTGGGCCGTACCGAGCAGTACTTC.